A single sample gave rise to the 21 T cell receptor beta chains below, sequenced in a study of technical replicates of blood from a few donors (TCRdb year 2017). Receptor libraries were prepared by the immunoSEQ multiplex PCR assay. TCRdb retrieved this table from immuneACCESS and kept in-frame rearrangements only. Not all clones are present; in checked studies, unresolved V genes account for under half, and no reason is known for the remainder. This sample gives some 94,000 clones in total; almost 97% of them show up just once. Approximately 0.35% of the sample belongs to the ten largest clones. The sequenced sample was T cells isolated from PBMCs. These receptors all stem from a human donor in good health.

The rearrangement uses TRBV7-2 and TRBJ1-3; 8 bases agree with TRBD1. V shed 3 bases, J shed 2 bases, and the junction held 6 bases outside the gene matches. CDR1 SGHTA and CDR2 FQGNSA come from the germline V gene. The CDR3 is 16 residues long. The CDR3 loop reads CASSFKGTGAGNTIYF. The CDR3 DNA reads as TGTGCCAGCAGCTTCAAAGGGACAGGCGCTGGAAACACCATATATTTT.

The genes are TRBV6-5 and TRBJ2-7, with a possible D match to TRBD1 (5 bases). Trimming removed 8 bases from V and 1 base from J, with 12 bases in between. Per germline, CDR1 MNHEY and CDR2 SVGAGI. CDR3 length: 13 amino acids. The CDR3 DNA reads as TGTGCCAGCCATGGGGCACCTTCCTACGAGCAGTACTTC. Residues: CASHGAPSYEQYF.

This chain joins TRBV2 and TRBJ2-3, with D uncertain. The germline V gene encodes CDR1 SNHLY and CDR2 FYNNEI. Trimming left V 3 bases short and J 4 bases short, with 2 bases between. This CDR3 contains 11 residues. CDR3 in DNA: TGTGCCAGCAGTGACTCAGATACGCAGTATTTT. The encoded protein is CASSDSDTQYF.

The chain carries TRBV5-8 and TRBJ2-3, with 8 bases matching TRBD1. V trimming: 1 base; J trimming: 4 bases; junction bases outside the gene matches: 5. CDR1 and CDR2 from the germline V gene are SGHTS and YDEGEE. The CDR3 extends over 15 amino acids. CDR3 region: CASSLHRGIADTQYF. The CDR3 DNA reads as TGTGCCAGCAGCTTGCACAGGGGGATTGCAGATACGCAGTATTTT.

Here the CDR3 reads CASSERDRGFTEAFF. CDR3 nucleotide sequence: TGTGCCAGCAGTGAAAGGGACAGGGGGTTCACTGAAGCTTTCTTT. The genes are TRBV6-1 and TRBJ1-1; 11 bases agree with TRBD1. The germline CDR1 and CDR2 sequences are MNHNS and SASEGT. J lost 4 bases, V lost 2 bases, and 3 bases had no gene match. The CDR3 is made up of 15 amino acids.

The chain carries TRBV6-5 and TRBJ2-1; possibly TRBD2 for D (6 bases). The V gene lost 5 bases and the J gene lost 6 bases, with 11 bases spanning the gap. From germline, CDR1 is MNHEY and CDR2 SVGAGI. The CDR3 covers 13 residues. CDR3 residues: CASSIGDFNEQFF. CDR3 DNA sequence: TGTGCCAGCAGTATAGGGGACTTCAATGAGCAGTTCTTC.

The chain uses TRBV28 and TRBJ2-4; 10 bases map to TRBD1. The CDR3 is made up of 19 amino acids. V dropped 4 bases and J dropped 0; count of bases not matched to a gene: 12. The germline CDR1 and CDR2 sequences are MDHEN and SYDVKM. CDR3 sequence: CASSSRDRGPYVAKNIQYF. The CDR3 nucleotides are TGTGCCAGCAGTTCCCGGGACAGGGGCCCCTACGTAGCCAAAAACATTCAGTACTTC.

CDR3 coding DNA: TGTGCCAGCACCGACCCCGGGAGCCACTATGGCTACACCTTC. Translated: CASTDPGSHYGYTF. V is TRBV7-9 and J is TRBJ1-2, with D hard to call. The length of the CDR3 is 14 residues. Per germline, CDR1 SEHNR and CDR2 FQNEAQ (reference sequence). V was shortened by 7 bases and J by 3 bases, with 15 bases between the two germline ends.

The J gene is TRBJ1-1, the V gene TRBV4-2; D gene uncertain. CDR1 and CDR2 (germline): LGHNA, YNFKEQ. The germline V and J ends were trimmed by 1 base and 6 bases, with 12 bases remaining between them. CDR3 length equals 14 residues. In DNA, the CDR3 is TGTGCCAGCAGCCAAGCGGGGAAATACGCTGAAGCTTTCTTT. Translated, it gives CASSQAGKYAEAFF.

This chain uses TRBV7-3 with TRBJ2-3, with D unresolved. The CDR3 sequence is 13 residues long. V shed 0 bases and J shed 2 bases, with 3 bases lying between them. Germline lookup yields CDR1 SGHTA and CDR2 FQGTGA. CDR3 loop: CASSLTYTDTQYF. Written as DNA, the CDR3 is TGTGCCAGCAGCTTAACCTACACAGATACGCAGTATTTT.

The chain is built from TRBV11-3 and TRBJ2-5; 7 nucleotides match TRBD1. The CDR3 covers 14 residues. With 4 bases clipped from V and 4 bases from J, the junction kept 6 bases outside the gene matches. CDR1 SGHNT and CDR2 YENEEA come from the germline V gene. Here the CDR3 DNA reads TGTGCCAGCAGCTCCGGACAGGCAGGAGAGACCCAGTACTTC. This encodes CASSSGQAGETQYF.

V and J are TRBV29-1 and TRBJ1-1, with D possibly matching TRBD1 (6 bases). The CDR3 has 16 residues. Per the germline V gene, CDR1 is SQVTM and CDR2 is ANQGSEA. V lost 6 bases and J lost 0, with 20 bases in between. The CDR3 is CSVTGTSTRMNTEAFF. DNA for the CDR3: TGCAGCGTAACCGGGACATCCACGCGTATGAACACTGAAGCTTTCTTT. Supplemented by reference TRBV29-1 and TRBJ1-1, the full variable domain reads SAVISQKPSRDICQRGTSLTIQCQVDSQVTMMFWYRQQPGQSLTLIATANQGSEATYESGFVIDKFPISRPNLTFSTLTVSNMSPEDSSIYLCSVTGTSTRMNTEAFFGQGTRLTVV.

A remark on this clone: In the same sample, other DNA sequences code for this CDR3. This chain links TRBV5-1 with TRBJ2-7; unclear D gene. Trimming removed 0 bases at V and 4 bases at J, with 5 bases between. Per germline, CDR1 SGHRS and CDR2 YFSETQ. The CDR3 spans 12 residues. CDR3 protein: CASSLGAYEQYF. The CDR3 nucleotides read TGCGCCAGCAGCTTGGGGGCTTACGAGCAGTACTTC.

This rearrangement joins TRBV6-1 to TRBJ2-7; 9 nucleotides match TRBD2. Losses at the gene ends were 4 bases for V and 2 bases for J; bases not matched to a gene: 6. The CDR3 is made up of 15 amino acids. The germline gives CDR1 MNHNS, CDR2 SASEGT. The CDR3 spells CASSVPSGTAYEQYF. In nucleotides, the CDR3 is TGTGCCAGCAGTGTACCTAGCGGGACGGCCTACGAGCAGTACTTC.

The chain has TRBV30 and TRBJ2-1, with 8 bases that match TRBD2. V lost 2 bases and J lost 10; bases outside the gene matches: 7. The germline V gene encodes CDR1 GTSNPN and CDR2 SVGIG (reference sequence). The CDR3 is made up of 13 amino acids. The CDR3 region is CAWSTTPGGEQFF. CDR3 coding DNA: TGTGCCTGGAGTACTACCCCGGGGGGGGAGCAGTTCTTC. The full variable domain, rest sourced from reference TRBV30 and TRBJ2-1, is SQTIHQWPATLVQPVGSPLSLECTVEGTSNPNLYWYRQAAGRGLQLLFYSVGIGQISSEVPQNLSASRPQDRQFILSSKKLLLSDSGFYLCAWSTTPGGEQFFGPGTRLTVL.

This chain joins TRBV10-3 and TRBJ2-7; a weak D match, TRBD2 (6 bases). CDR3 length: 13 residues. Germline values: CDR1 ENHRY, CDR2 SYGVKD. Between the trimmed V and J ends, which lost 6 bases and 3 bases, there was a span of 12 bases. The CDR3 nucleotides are TGTGCCATCAGCCAGGGACTGAACTACGAGCAGTACTTC. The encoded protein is CAISQGLNYEQYF.

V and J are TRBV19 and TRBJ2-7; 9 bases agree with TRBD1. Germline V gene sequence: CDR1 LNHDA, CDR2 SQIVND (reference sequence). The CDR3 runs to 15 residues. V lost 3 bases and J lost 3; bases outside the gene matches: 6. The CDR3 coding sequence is TGTGCCAGTAGTATGGGTGGGACAGGGCTCTACGAGCAGTACTTC. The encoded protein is CASSMGGTGLYEQYF.

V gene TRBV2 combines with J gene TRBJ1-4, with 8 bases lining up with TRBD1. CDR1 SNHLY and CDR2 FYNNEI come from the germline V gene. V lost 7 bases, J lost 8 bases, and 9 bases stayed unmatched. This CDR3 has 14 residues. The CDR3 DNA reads TGTGCCAGCATGGTAGACAGGGGATACGAAAAACTGTTTTTT. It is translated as CASMVDRGYEKLFF.

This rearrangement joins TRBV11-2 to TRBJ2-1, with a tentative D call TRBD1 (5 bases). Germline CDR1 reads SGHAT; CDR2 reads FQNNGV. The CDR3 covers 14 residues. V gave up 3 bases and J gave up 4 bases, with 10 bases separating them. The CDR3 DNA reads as TGTGCCAGCAGCTTGGGCAGGGATTACAATGAGCAGTTCTTC. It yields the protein CASSLGRDYNEQFF.

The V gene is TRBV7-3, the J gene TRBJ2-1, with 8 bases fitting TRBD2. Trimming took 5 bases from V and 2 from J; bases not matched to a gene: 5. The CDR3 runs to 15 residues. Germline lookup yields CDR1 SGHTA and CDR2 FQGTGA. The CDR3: CASSVSGATYNEQFF. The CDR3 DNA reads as TGTGCCAGCAGCGTTAGCGGGGCCACCTACAATGAGCAGTTCTTC.

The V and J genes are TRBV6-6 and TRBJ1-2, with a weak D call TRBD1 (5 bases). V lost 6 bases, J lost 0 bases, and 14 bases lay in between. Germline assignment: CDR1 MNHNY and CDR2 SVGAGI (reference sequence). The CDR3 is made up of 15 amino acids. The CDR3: CASRRVDNPNYGYTF. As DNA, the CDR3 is TGTGCCAGCAGACGTGTGGACAACCCTAACTATGGCTACACCTTC.